This T cell receptor (beta chain) was captured by sequencing in a study of Ad26.COV2.S vaccination and SARS-CoV-2 variants. Overall study context: Participants got Ad26.COV2.S intramuscularly, once or twice 56 days apart. Study-wide results and caveats: Recipients of either vaccine or placebo displayed similar breadth of non-spike TCRs.

As for this clone: The antigen is undetermined.

Regarding treatment: some 19 received Ad26.COV2.S at low or high dose, single or two shots; roughly five received placebo; per-sample allocation not given. Collection of samples fell on day 63 after the first vaccine or placebo injection. CDR1 SGHRS and CDR2 YFSETQ come from the germline V gene. Trimming took off 0 bases at V and 0 bases at J, with 13 bases between the two ends. This CDR3 region has 18 residues. TCRdb keeps only in-frame clones here, not all; method: immunoSEQ multiplex PCR. The sample yields 400,000 to 500,000 clones, approximately 90% seen once. This sequence joins TRBV5-1 and TRBJ2-6, with D maybe TRBD2 (6 bases). This TCR derives from a person between 18 and 60 years old who received the Ad26.COV2.S COVID-19 vaccine or a placebo. Specimen: peripheral blood, collected in a trial of Ad26.COV2.S vaccine versus placebo. The CDR3, as DNA: TGCGCCAGCAGCTTGGCCCCCCGGGGGAGCTCTGGGGCCAACGTCCTGACTTTC. This sequence encodes CASSLAPRGSSGANVLTF.